A selection of T cell receptor beta chains follows, all from one sample in a study of CD8 T cells in ankylosing spondylitis. TCRdb independently ran MiXCR on the 5' RACE reads; one entry per CDR3 protein. The repertoire holds 350,000 to 550,000 distinct CDR3 sequences, roughly a quarter seen once, with 0.85% to 1% in the top ten. The sequenced material came from blood, either unsorted or a sorted T cell fraction (not recorded which). The source of these receptors is a male donor with ankylosing spondylitis. CDR3s include the opening cysteine and the closing phenylalanine or tryptophan. Fields, in order: CDR3 length, clone size, V gene, D gene, J gene, CDR3 DNA, CDR3 protein. The D gene is left open where the match is weak. Where a row states a size, it is once, few, many or the class of an expanded clone; other rows omit it.

length: 15
size: NA
V: TRBV5-6
D: NA
J: TRBJ1-3
DNA: TGTGCCAGCAGCTCGCCTCGGGTCCCCGGAAACACCATATATTTT
CDR3: CASSSPRVPGNTIYF

length: 14
size: NA
V: TRBV7-9
D: TRBD1
J: TRBJ2-7
DNA: TGTGCCAGCAGGTCGGGACAGGGGTCCTACGAGCAGTACTTC
CDR3: CASRSGQGSYEQYF

length: 15
size: few
V: TRBV12-3/TRBV12-4
D: NA
J: TRBJ2-6
DNA: TGTGCCAGCACCCTGGGGGGTTCAGGGGCCAACGTCCTGACTTTC
CDR3: CASTLGGSGANVLTF

length: 14
size: NA
V: TRBV29-1
D: NA
J: TRBJ2-5
DNA: TGCAGCGTTGACCCTCGGGGCCTCCAAGAGACCCAGTACTTC
CDR3: CSVDPRGLQETQYF

length: 16
size: NA
V: TRBV5-1
D: TRBD2
J: TRBJ2-1
DNA: TGCGCCAGCAGCTATTCCCCAGCGGGAGACTTCAATGAGCAGTTCTTC
CDR3: CASSYSPAGDFNEQFF

length: 13
size: few
V: TRBV20-1
D: NA
J: TRBJ2-7
DNA: TGCAGTGCTTCCATAGGGGGGCGGTACGAGCAGTACTTC
CDR3: CSASIGGRYEQYF

length: 14
size: NA
V: TRBV7-8
D: NA
J: TRBJ2-4
DNA: TGTGCCAGCAGCTTATCAGGGGCCAAAAACATTCAGTACTTC
CDR3: CASSLSGAKNIQYF

length: 13
size: NA
V: TRBV7-2
D: NA
J: TRBJ1-1
DNA: TGTGCCAGCAGCCCTACAGGGCCCCTTGAAGCTTTCTTT
CDR3: CASSPTGPLEAFF

length: 12
size: NA
V: TRBV12-3/TRBV12-4
D: NA
J: TRBJ2-3
DNA: TGTGCCAGCAACTGGCTCCCCGATACGCAGTATTTT
CDR3: CASNWLPDTQYF

length: 13
size: few
V: TRBV5-1
D: NA
J: TRBJ1-5
DNA: TGCGCCAGCAGCTTGGGGACAGATCAGCCCCAGCATTTT
CDR3: CASSLGTDQPQHF

length: 18
size: NA
V: TRBV9
D: TRBD1
J: TRBJ1-2
DNA: TGTGCCAGCAGCGCCCGCCCGGGACAGGGTAGGGGTGTTTCGGGCTACACCTTC
CDR3: CASSARPGQGRGVSGYTF

length: 14
size: NA
V: TRBV11-2
D: NA
J: TRBJ1-2
DNA: TGTGCCAGCAGCAATCAACCAAGCTCCTATGGCTACACCTTC
CDR3: CASSNQPSSYGYTF

length: 15
size: NA
V: TRBV7-8
D: TRBD1
J: TRBJ2-1
DNA: TGTGCCACCAGTTCCGGGACAGGGATTTACAATGAGCAGTTCTTC
CDR3: CATSSGTGIYNEQFF

length: 16
size: few
V: TRBV4-2
D: TRBD2
J: TRBJ2-3
DNA: TGTGCCAGCAGCCAAGATGGGGAGGGAGGAATAGATACGCAGTATTTT
CDR3: CASSQDGEGGIDTQYF

length: 14
size: NA
V: TRBV7-2
D: NA
J: TRBJ1-3
DNA: TGTGCCAGCAGCGCTGGTCATTCTGGAAACACCATATATTTT
CDR3: CASSAGHSGNTIYF

length: 13
size: NA
V: TRBV5-1
D: NA
J: TRBJ2-3
DNA: TGCGCCAGCAGCTCGGACAGACCAGATACGCAGTATTTT
CDR3: CASSSDRPDTQYF

length: 17
size: NA
V: TRBV7-8
D: TRBD2
J: TRBJ2-3
DNA: TGTGCCAGCAGCTTAGAGACTAGCGGGAGGCGCGCAGATACGCAGTATTTT
CDR3: CASSLETSGRRADTQYF

length: 15
size: NA
V: TRBV18
D: TRBD2
J: TRBJ2-3
DNA: TGTGCCAGCTCACCCCTAGCGGAGTTCACAGATACGCAGTATTTT
CDR3: CASSPLAEFTDTQYF

length: 15
size: many
V: TRBV7-9
D: NA
J: TRBJ2-2
DNA: TGTGCCAGCAACCCCGGGGGTGCGAACACCGGGGAGCTGTTTTTT
CDR3: CASNPGGANTGELFF

length: 15
size: few
V: TRBV7-2
D: NA
J: TRBJ2-7
DNA: TGTGCCAGCAGCTTAGAGGCTGCTATTGGGTACGAGCAGTACTTC
CDR3: CASSLEAAIGYEQYF

length: 15
size: few
V: TRBV5-1
D: NA
J: TRBJ2-3
DNA: TGCGCCAGCAGCTTTCGGTCCGCGAGCACAGATACGCAGTATTTT
CDR3: CASSFRSASTDTQYF

length: 16
size: NA
V: TRBV15
D: NA
J: TRBJ2-3
DNA: TGTGCCACCAGCAGAGATCCCAGCGCCAGCACAGATACGCAGTATTTT
CDR3: CATSRDPSASTDTQYF

length: 13
size: NA
V: TRBV14
D: NA
J: TRBJ1-2
DNA: TGTGCCAGCAGCCGTTTGGGAGGGTTTGGCTACACCTTC
CDR3: CASSRLGGFGYTF

length: 13
size: NA
V: TRBV28
D: NA
J: TRBJ2-3
DNA: TGTGCCAGCGCCTCTCATCGGGCAGATACGCAGTATTTT
CDR3: CASASHRADTQYF

length: 15
size: NA
V: TRBV28
D: NA
J: TRBJ2-1
DNA: TGTGCCAGCAGCCCCTGGTCCCCCTCCTACAATGAGCAGTTCTTC
CDR3: CASSPWSPSYNEQFF

length: 18
size: NA
V: TRBV11-2
D: TRBD2
J: TRBJ2-7
DNA: TGTGCCAGCAGCCCCTCACCGGGACTAGCGGGAGCGGGCTACGAGCAGTACTTC
CDR3: CASSPSPGLAGAGYEQYF

length: 11
size: NA
V: TRBV20-1
D: TRBD1
J: TRBJ1-3
DNA: TGTAGTGCGAGACAGGGACCAACCATATATTTT
CDR3: CSARQGPTIYF

length: 14
size: few
V: TRBV6-1
D: TRBD1
J: TRBJ2-7
DNA: TGTGCCAGCAGACAGGGACAGGCCGTCTACGAGCAGTACTTC
CDR3: CASRQGQAVYEQYF

length: 15
size: NA
V: TRBV6-5
D: TRBD2
J: TRBJ2-5
DNA: TGTGCCAGCAGTTACTCGCCCCCCGGGGGGGAGACCCAGTACTTC
CDR3: CASSYSPPGGETQYF

length: 14
size: NA
V: TRBV21-1
D: NA
J: TRBJ1-2
DNA: TGTGCCAGCAGCAAAGAGCGATTTGCCTATGGCTACACCTTC
CDR3: CASSKERFAYGYTF

length: 12
size: NA
V: TRBV20-1
D: NA
J: TRBJ1-3
DNA: TGCAGTGCTGTGCTGGTTAGAAACACCATATATTTT
CDR3: CSAVLVRNTIYF

length: 14
size: NA
V: TRBV12-3/TRBV12-4
D: NA
J: TRBJ1-3
DNA: TGTGCCAGCAGAGCAGAAGTCTCTGGAAACACCATATATTTT
CDR3: CASRAEVSGNTIYF

length: 15
size: NA
V: TRBV12-3/TRBV12-4
D: TRBD1
J: TRBJ1-6
DNA: TGTGCCAGCAGCAAGGACAGGGCGGGGTTCGGACCCCTCCACTTT
CDR3: CASSKDRAGFGPLHF

length: 14
size: NA
V: TRBV19
D: NA
J: TRBJ2-2
DNA: TGTGCCAGTACCCGGACAGCGAACACCGGGGAGCTGTTTTTT
CDR3: CASTRTANTGELFF

length: 12
size: few
V: TRBV7-2
D: TRBD1
J: TRBJ2-7
DNA: TGTGCCACCGGGACAGGGTATAACGAGCAGTACTTC
CDR3: CATGTGYNEQYF

length: 12
size: few
V: TRBV30
D: NA
J: TRBJ1-4
DNA: TGTGCCTGGAGTACCACCGGGGCTCGACTGTTTTTT
CDR3: CAWSTTGARLFF

length: 16
size: NA
V: TRBV5-1
D: NA
J: TRBJ1-1
DNA: TGCGCCAGCAGTTCCGTTCGAGGTGGTATGAACACTGAAGCTTTCTTT
CDR3: CASSSVRGGMNTEAFF

length: 16
size: few
V: TRBV25-1
D: NA
J: TRBJ2-1
DNA: TGTGCCAGCAGTGACTCAGGGCCCAGCTCCTACAATGAGCAGTTCTTC
CDR3: CASSDSGPSSYNEQFF

length: 16
size: NA
V: TRBV7-2
D: NA
J: TRBJ2-7
DNA: TGTGCCAGCAGCCCCCAGACAACTTCGGGCTCCTACGAGCAGTACTTC
CDR3: CASSPQTTSGSYEQYF

length: 16
size: few
V: TRBV11-3
D: TRBD2
J: TRBJ2-1
DNA: TGTGCCAGCAGCTTACGGGGGGGAAATGGCTACAATGAGCAGTTCTTC
CDR3: CASSLRGGNGYNEQFF

length: 13
size: few
V: TRBV6-1
D: NA
J: TRBJ2-7
DNA: TGTGCCAGCAGGATAGAGGGATCCTACGAGCAGTACTTC
CDR3: CASRIEGSYEQYF

length: 16
size: NA
V: TRBV4-2
D: TRBD2
J: TRBJ2-3
DNA: TGTGCCAGCAGCCAAGATAGGCCTAGCGGGACAGATACGCAGTATTTT
CDR3: CASSQDRPSGTDTQYF

length: 12
size: few
V: TRBV12-3/TRBV12-4
D: NA
J: TRBJ2-1
DNA: TGTGCCAGCAGTCAGGCCAGGGATGAGCAGTTCTTC
CDR3: CASSQARDEQFF

length: 14
size: NA
V: TRBV29-1
D: NA
J: TRBJ1-5
DNA: TGCAGCGTTTCCACCGGGGTAGGCAATCAGCCCCAGCATTTT
CDR3: CSVSTGVGNQPQHF

length: 18
size: NA
V: TRBV10-2
D: NA
J: TRBJ2-2
DNA: TGCGCCAGCAGTGAGTCCTCGGTCGGCGGGGCGCGCGGCGGGGAGCTGTTTTTT
CDR3: CASSESSVGGARGGELFF

length: 14
size: NA
V: TRBV6-2/TRBV6-3
D: NA
J: TRBJ2-2
DNA: TGTGCCAGCAGTCGGCCTGTAGGGGCCGGGGAGCTGTTTTTT
CDR3: CASSRPVGAGELFF

length: 15
size: many
V: TRBV12-3/TRBV12-4
D: NA
J: TRBJ2-2
DNA: TGTGCCAGCAGCTCAGGGACGGCGAACACCGGGGAGCTGTTTTTT
CDR3: CASSSGTANTGELFF

length: 14
size: many
V: TRBV5-1
D: NA
J: TRBJ2-5
DNA: TGCGCCAGCAGCTTGGACACACCTCGGGAGACCCAGTACTTC
CDR3: CASSLDTPRETQYF

length: 15
size: few
V: TRBV3-1
D: NA
J: TRBJ1-4
DNA: TGTGCCAGCAGCCGCGGGAAGGGGCCTGATGAAAAACTGTTTTTT
CDR3: CASSRGKGPDEKLFF

length: 15
size: NA
V: TRBV5-1
D: TRBD2
J: TRBJ2-1
DNA: TGCGCCAGCAGCTGGAGACTAGCGGGAGATAATGAGCAGTTCTTC
CDR3: CASSWRLAGDNEQFF

length: 13
size: NA
V: TRBV20-1
D: NA
J: TRBJ1-2
DNA: TGCAGTGCTAGAGCACAGGAGAACTATGGCTACACCTTC
CDR3: CSARAQENYGYTF

length: 14
size: few
V: TRBV13
D: NA
J: TRBJ2-7
DNA: TGTGCCAGCAGCTTAAGGGCAGGTCGGGGCGAGCAGTACTTC
CDR3: CASSLRAGRGEQYF

length: 14
size: NA
V: TRBV7-9
D: NA
J: TRBJ1-1
DNA: TGTGCCAGCAGCCTACAGGGACGGAACACTGAAGCTTTCTTT
CDR3: CASSLQGRNTEAFF

length: 15
size: NA
V: TRBV29-1
D: TRBD2
J: TRBJ2-1
DNA: TGCAGCGGCACGTCTAGCGGGAGTTCCTACAATGAGCAGTTCTTC
CDR3: CSGTSSGSSYNEQFF